These T cell receptor beta chains were read from a single sample in a study of regulatory T cells in long-lasting Graves disease. Each CDR3 protein gets one entry after TCRdb re-called the multiplex PCR reads with MiXCR. Here the sample spans a few hundred thousand distinct CDR3 sequences, 12% being singletons. The sample was also linked to a second study, of T cells in Graves' hyperthyroidism and ophthalmopathy.

Material: peripheral blood mononuclear cells (PBMCs), obtained at new diagnosis, from a patient treated with antithyroid drugs. The receptors here all came from a woman aged 18-35 years with Graves disease. The CDR3 runs from the conserved cysteine through the conserved F or W. D genes are given only for firm matches. Some rows have no size entry. The others give once, few or many, or a class for an expanded clone.

>NA|16|TRBV6-2/TRBV6-3|TRBJ1-2|NA
CASSYAPAGMFYGYTF
TGTGCCAGCAGTTACGCCCCAGCAGGGATGTTCTATGGCTACACCTTC
>once|14|TRBV30|TRBJ1-4|NA
CAWSVRSFNEKLFF
TGTGCCTGGAGTGTACGTTCTTTTAATGAAAAACTGTTTTTT
>many|20|TRBV9|TRBJ2-3|TRBD2
CASSVVGLSGRDPSTDTQYF
TGTGCCAGCAGCGTAGTAGGACTTAGCGGGAGGGACCCTAGCACAGATACGCAGTATTTT
>many|15|TRBV29-1|TRBJ2-2|NA
CSVVEGSVGIGELFF
TGCAGCGTTGTAGAGGGTTCCGTAGGTATCGGGGAGCTGTTTTTT
>many|15|TRBV30|TRBJ1-1|NA
CARDRQVIMNTEAFF
TGTGCCCGAGACCGCCAAGTGATAATGAACACTGAAGCTTTCTTT
>many|14|TRBV15|TRBJ2-7|NA
CATSRDQGSYEQYF
TGTGCCACCAGCAGGGACCAGGGTTCCTACGAGCAGTACTTC
>few|16|TRBV6-2/TRBV6-3|TRBJ1-6|NA
CASSDDGNPIHSPLHF
TGTGCCAGCAGTGACGATGGCAACCCGATCCATTCACCCCTCCACTTT
>NA|12|TRBV19|TRBJ1-2|NA
CASSTFDRSYTF
TGTGCCAGTAGTACTTTCGACAGATCCTACACCTTC
>many|17|TRBV12-3/TRBV12-4|TRBJ1-1|NA
CASSLGGRPISNTEAFF
TGTGCCAGCAGTTTAGGGGGCAGACCGATTTCGAACACTGAAGCTTTCTTT
>many|16|TRBV9|TRBJ2-5|NA
CASSLGWGRPRETQYF
TGTGCCAGCAGCCTAGGTTGGGGGCGTCCGAGGGAGACCCAGTACTTC
>many|11|TRBV2|TRBJ1-6|NA
CASSDYSPLHF
TGTGCCAGCAGTGATTATTCACCCCTCCACTTT
>many|17|TRBV7-9|TRBJ2-1|TRBD2
CASSLVVGGPTVNEQFF
TGTGCCAGCAGCTTAGTTGTGGGAGGGCCGACGGTCAATGAGCAGTTCTTC
>NA|14|TRBV28|TRBJ2-1|NA
CASSFGTPVRKQFF
TGTGCCAGCAGTTTCGGGACACCGGTTAGGAAGCAGTTCTTC
>few|15|TRBV7-6|TRBJ2-3|TRBD2
CASSYGGGHTDTQYF
TGTGCCAGCAGCTACGGGGGGGGACACACAGATACGCAGTATTTT
>NA|12|TRBV20-1|TRBJ1-1|NA
CSASRQGIRAFF
TGCAGTGCTAGCCGGCAGGGGATTAGAGCTTTCTTT
>many|15|TRBV20-1|TRBJ2-4|NA
CSAVGQTIAKNIQYF
TGCAGTGCCGTGGGACAAACGATAGCCAAAAACATTCAGTACTTC
>NA|14|TRBV6-1|TRBJ1-3|TRBD1
CASSAGGPRNTIYF
TGTGCCAGCAGTGCAGGGGGTCCGAGAAACACCATATATTTT
>few|13|TRBV20-1|TRBJ1-2|NA
CSARDRGTYGYTF
TGCAGTGCTAGAGATCGAGGGACCTATGGCTACACCTTC
>many|16|TRBV4-3|TRBJ2-2|NA
CASSQGTEIFTGELFF
TGCGCCAGCAGCCAAGGGACCGAGATCTTCACCGGGGAGCTGTTTTTT
>NA|14|TRBV7-8|TRBJ2-1|NA
CASSSLTTYNEQFF
TGTGCCAGCAGCTCGCTAACAACCTACAATGAGCAGTTCTTC
>few|16|TRBV7-6|TRBJ2-3|TRBD2
CASSSSISGGTDTQYF
TGTGCCAGCAGCTCAAGCATTAGCGGGGGCACAGATACGCAGTATTTT
>NA|17|TRBV20-1|TRBJ2-2|NA
CSAKTTTDRGMAGELFF
TGCAGTGCTAAGACCACCACCGATAGGGGGATGGCCGGGGAGCTGTTTTTT
>few|17|TRBV20-1|TRBJ2-5|TRBD2
CSARDVMAGSGEETQYF
TGCAGTGCTAGAGATGTGATGGCGGGGAGCGGGGAAGAGACCCAGTACTTC
>few|15|TRBV3-1|TRBJ2-1|TRBD1
CASSIGQGTYNEQFF
TGTGCCAGCAGCATAGGACAGGGAACCTACAATGAGCAGTTCTTC
>few|15|TRBV20-1|TRBJ2-1|TRBD2
CSATGTSGFYNEQFF
TGCAGTGCTACCGGGACTAGCGGGTTCTACAATGAGCAGTTCTTC
>many|15|TRBV28|TRBJ1-1|NA
CASSFRATVWTEAFF
TGTGCCAGCAGTTTCCGGGCCACCGTCTGGACTGAAGCTTTCTTT
>NA|14|TRBV20-1|TRBJ2-7|NA
CSAQPGGQSYEQYF
TGCAGTGCTCAACCCGGTGGGCAATCCTACGAGCAGTACTTC
>many|16|TRBV7-3|TRBJ2-2|TRBD2
CASSKGRGADTGELFF
TGTGCCAGCAGCAAAGGGCGGGGGGCGGACACCGGGGAGCTGTTTTTT
>many|16|TRBV28|TRBJ2-7|TRBD2
CASKSLLAGISYEQYF
TGTGCCAGCAAAAGCCTACTAGCGGGGATATCCTACGAGCAGTACTTC
>few|11|TRBV29-1|TRBJ2-3|NA
CSANVADTQYF
TGCAGCGCAAATGTCGCGGATACGCAGTATTTT
>few|15|TRBV28|TRBJ2-1|NA
CASSLMGPSYNEQFF
TGTGCCAGCAGTTTAATGGGGCCCTCCTACAATGAGCAGTTCTTC
>few|16|TRBV4-1|TRBJ2-3|TRBD2
CASSQPAGGPADTQYF
TGCGCCAGCAGCCAACCCGCGGGGGGGCCGGCGGATACGCAGTATTTT
>many|13|TRBV19|TRBJ1-5|NA
CASSMTGNQPQHF
TGTGCCAGTAGTATGACAGGAAATCAGCCCCAGCATTTT
>many|16|TRBV2|TRBJ1-4|NA
CASSSIDRATNEKLFF
TGTGCCAGCAGTTCCATAGACAGAGCAACTAATGAAAAACTGTTTTTT
>many|15|TRBV20-1|TRBJ2-5|TRBD2
CSARGGLAVLETQYF
TGCAGTGCCCGGGGGGGACTAGCGGTCCTGGAGACCCAGTACTTC
>many|12|TRBV7-9|TRBJ2-3|NA
CASSPEVYTQYF
TGTGCCAGCAGCCCAGAGGTATATACGCAGTATTTT
>NA|16|TRBV28|TRBJ2-2|TRBD2
CASSPKRGGRAGELFF
TGTGCCAGCAGTCCTAAGCGGGGGGGCCGGGCCGGGGAGCTGTTTTTT
>many|13|TRBV27|TRBJ1-2|NA
CASSSDRNYGYTF
TGTGCCAGCAGCTCCGACAGAAACTATGGCTACACCTTC
>many|14|TRBV12-3/TRBV12-4|TRBJ1-5|NA
CASSASDGYQPQHF
TGTGCCAGCAGCGCTAGCGACGGATATCAGCCCCAGCATTTT
>NA|16|TRBV4-1|TRBJ2-2|TRBD2
CASSQGVLVAGGGLFF
TGCGCCAGCAGCCAAGGCGTCCTGGTAGCGGGCGGGGGGCTGTTTTTT
>NA|12|TRBV12-3/TRBV12-4|TRBJ1-5|NA
CASSSLAQPQHF
TGTGCCAGCAGTTCATTGGCTCAGCCCCAGCATTTT
>NA|12|TRBV19|TRBJ1-1|NA
CATRTGPTEAFF
TGTGCCACCCGAACAGGGCCCACTGAAGCTTTCTTT